The 11 T cell receptor beta chains reported below all come from one sample, sequenced in a study of Graves' ophthalmopathy and Graves' hyperthyroidism. TCR beta CDR3 amplification used RNA transcripts. Scientists carried out first-round RT-PCR using HTBI primers and then a second-round multiplex PCR. Each CDR3 protein is one row after TCRdb ran MiXCR on the multiplex PCR reads. The sample shows about 640,000 distinct CDR3 sequences, about two fifths of them seen only once. The sequenced sample was peripheral blood. The receptors stem from an adult man with Graves' ophthalmopathy.

The rearrangement joins TRBV30 to TRBJ1-4; D gene uncertain. This CDR3 comprises 14 residues. Germline V CDR1 and CDR2: GTSNPN, SVGIG (reference sequence). V was trimmed by 0 bases and J by 8 bases, leaving 13 bases between them. The CDR3: CAWSVGHGVEKLFF. Here the CDR3 DNA reads TGTGCCTGGAGTGTCGGGCACGGAGTGGAAAAACTGTTTTTT.

This clonotype was seen a handful of times. The chain uses TRBV7-2 and TRBJ2-3; D is uncertain. Trimming pared 3 bases from V and 1 base from J, leaving 11 bases between. The CDR3 sequence is 15 residues long. Germline V gene data show CDR1 as SGHTA and CDR2 as FQGNSA. The CDR3 spells CASSFGQPGTDTQYF. For the CDR3, the DNA is TGTGCCAGCAGCTTTGGCCAGCCGGGCACAGATACGCAGTATTTT.

A single count supports this clonotype. The V and J genes are TRBV20-1 and TRBJ1-3; D unclear. Germline V gene sequence: CDR1 DFQATT, CDR2 SNEGSKA (reference sequence). The CDR3 has 18 residues. Trimming cost V 6 bases and J 0 bases, with 24 bases left between them. The DNA of the CDR3 is TGCAGTGCCGTGCGCCCCGGACGGCGGCCCGACTCTGGAAACACCATATATTTT. It translates to CSAVRPGRRPDSGNTIYF.

In the case of this clonotype: The limits of the CDR3 on the DNA are not certain, so only TCRdb's listed CDR3 is given. The chain has TRBV25-1 and TRBJ1-2. The CDR3 comprises 15 residues, both ends counted. Germline loops: CDR1 MGHDK, CDR2 SYGVNS. This CDR3 is CASSIYLCSVDGYTF.

This clonotype has more than one count but fewer than ten. This chain links TRBV2 with TRBJ1-6, with D possibly TRBD1 on 5 matching bases. CDR3 length: 13 amino acids. V was cut by 6 bases and J by 2 bases, with 5 bases left in between. The germline V gene has CDR1 SNHLY and CDR2 FYNNEI. CDR3 region: CASRGAYNSPLHF. The DNA for the CDR3 is TGTGCCAGCAGGGGGGCCTATAATTCACCCCTCCACTTT. Full variable domain (rest looked up from reference TRBV2 and TRBJ1-6): EPEVTQTPSHQVTQMGQEVILRCVPISNHLYFYWYRQILGQKVEFLVSFYNNEISEKSEIFDDQFSVERPDGSNFTLKIRSTKLEDSAMYFCASRGAYNSPLHFGNGTRLTVT.

V is TRBV15 and J is TRBJ1-4, with D possibly being TRBD1 (6 bases). The ends were cut back, 3 bases at V and 4 bases at J, with 12 bases in the middle. In germline, CDR1 is LNHNV, CDR2 YYDKDF (reference sequence). The CDR3 runs 15 residues. For the CDR3, the DNA is TGTGCCACCAGCAGCGGGGAGGACAGTAATGAAAAACTGTTTTTT. Its protein product is CATSSGEDSNEKLFF.

Of note for this clonotype: The junction does not match germline at one end; this may be a read error. The chain links TRBV2 to TRBJ2-5; weak D call: TRBD2 (6 bases). CDR1 and CDR2 from the germline V gene are SNHLY and FYNNEI. CDR3 length equals 16 residues. DNA for the CDR3: TGTGCCAGCAGTGCACCCGGAGCGGGTAGACAAGGGACCCAGTACTTC. This encodes CASSAPGAGRQGTQYF.

This clonotype was seen at least ten times. The chain links TRBV7-9 to TRBJ2-7, with D possibly TRBD2 on 5 matching bases. V gave up 1 base and J gave up 2 bases, with 9 bases separating them. Per germline, CDR1 SEHNR and CDR2 FQNEAQ (reference sequence). CDR3 length: 14 residues. The CDR3 loop reads CASSLGGSTYEQYF. For the CDR3, the DNA is TGTGCCAGCAGCTTAGGCGGGTCGACCTACGAGCAGTACTTC.

This clonotype was seen at least ten times. This chain uses TRBV29-1 with TRBJ2-7; 7 nucleotides agree with TRBD1. The germline V gene encodes CDR1 SQVTM and CDR2 ANQGSEA. The CDR3 contains 14 residues. Trimming at V came to 5 bases and at J to 2 bases, leaving 9 bases not matched to a gene. The CDR3 bases are TGCAGCGTTCCGACAGGGAGAGGGACCTACGAGCAGTACTTC. Translated: CSVPTGRGTYEQYF.

In its sample, this clonotype was seen many times. The chain joins TRBV11-2 to TRBJ2-7; the D gene is possibly TRBD2 (6 bases). Trimming took off 5 bases at V and 2 bases at J, with 7 bases between the two ends. Per germline, CDR1 SGHAT and CDR2 FQNNGV. The CDR3 has 12 amino acids. The CDR3 region is CASSAGPYEQYF. Here the CDR3 DNA reads TGTGCCAGCAGCGCGGGACCCTACGAGCAGTACTTC.

This clonotype was observed many times. The CDR3, as DNA: TGTGCCAGCAGCCCCGGGACAAACCCGGGGGGAAACACCATATATTTT. Translated: CASSPGTNPGGNTIYF. The rearrangement uses TRBV9 and TRBJ1-3; D possibly corresponds to TRBD1 (6 bases). Trimming removed 4 bases at V and 4 bases at J, with 18 bases between. The germline V gene encodes CDR1 SGDLS and CDR2 YYNGEE. The CDR3 runs 16 residues.